This TCR beta chain appears in the sequencing data of a study of a mutant IDH1 vaccine in newly diagnosed glioma. Across the study: Mean patient age was approximately 39 years; about 62% were male and around 40% female. Week 35 brought visit V12, which was followed by visit V13 at week 47. Patients got radiotherapy, temozolomide, or both beforehand, and most got both. Broader study findings: Vaccine-induced immune responses occurred in 80% to 95% of patients.

Time point meaning: week 47, end of study. Doses consisted of 300 ug of mutant IDH1 20-mer peptide each, paired with topical imiquimod. Details on this clone: The target antigen is unknown.

This CDR3 region has 14 residues. With 4 bases clipped from V and 4 bases from J, the junction kept 3 bases outside the gene matches. Germline assignment: CDR1 SGHKS and CDR2 YYEKEE (reference sequence). Assay: immunoSEQ multiplex PCR; the TCRdb copy retains only in-frame clones and omits some. This table holds some 87,000 clones, 80% to 90% found once. The chain recombines TRBV5-5 with TRBJ2-7; TRBD1 agrees at 12 bases. The sequence was collected from a man aged 35 to 55 with glioma. Sample: PBMCs, taken from a glioma patient whose treatment included an IDH1 peptide vaccine. The CDR3 nucleotides are TGTGCCAGCAGCCCGGGACAGGGGGCTTACGAGCAGTACTTC. Translated: CASSPGQGAYEQYF.